This TCR beta chain derives from a study of molecular identifiers for immune sequencing clone quantification. The study, taken as a whole, reports: The study found clones above 20 RNA copies held over 98% of effector molecules and under 1% in naive cells.

The length of the CDR3 is 17 residues. Germline trimming cut 5 bases from V and 6 bases from J; bases unmatched to any gene: 11. Germline CDR1 reads SEHNR; CDR2 reads FQNEAQ (reference sequence). As for this clonotype: Its antigen is currently unknown.

A single record per CDR3 protein comes from TCRdb applying MiXCR to the PCR reads. Of more than 450,000 distinct CDR3 sequences in the sample, about a fifth were seen once. Input for naive CD8 libraries was roughly 19,000 to 1,100,000 sorted cells; the RNA fraction used was 10%, 30% or 50%. When naive CD8 T cells were sorted, they were gated as CD8+CD4-CCR7+CD45RA+. The sample was naive CD8+ T cells from blood, with Jurkat cell RNA spiked in. Subset indicated: FACS-sorted CD8+CD4-CCR7+CD45RA+ naive T cells. The rearrangement links TRBV7-9 to TRBJ2-1; 12 positions agree with TRBD1. This clonotype was obtained from a human donor in good health. Some libraries in this study had Jurkat cell RNA spiked in. As DNA, the CDR3 is TGTGCCAGCAGCATTCCGGGACAGGGGGCTTTAGGCAATGAGCAGTTCTTC. Protein sequence: CASSIPGQGALGNEQFF. Looking up the rest from reference TRBV7-9 and TRBJ2-1 gives the full variable domain: DTGVSQNPRHKITKRGQNVTFRCDPISEHNRLYWYRQTLGQGPEFLTYFQNEAQLEKSRLLSDRFSAERPKGSFSTLEIQRTEQGDSAMYLCASSIPGQGALGNEQFFGPGTRLTVL.